This paragraph reports one T cell receptor beta chain. These data belong to a study of T cell changes during pregnancy in multiple sclerosis. This CDR3 comprises 15 residues. V was pared by 5 bases and J by 5 bases, with 10 bases of the junction left unmatched. In germline, CDR1 is SNHLY, CDR2 FYNNEI. TCRdb's table, derived via immunoSEQ multiplex PCR, lists solely in-frame clones and lacks some. In the table there are fewer than 100,000 clones, about 93% of which are singletons. The chain carries TRBV2 and TRBJ2-5, with 8 bases aligning to TRBD1. The sequences come from peripheral blood, collected after pregnancy. The receptor was isolated from a female donor in good health, enrolled as a control in a pregnancy study. In DNA form, the CDR3 reads TGTGCCAGCAGTCCCGGACAGGGTGGATTTGAGACCCAGTACTTC. Encoded protein: CASSPGQGGFETQYF.